This T cell receptor (beta chain) appears in the sequencing data of a study of blood T cell repertoires in COVID-19 (dated by TCRdb to about 2020). For the study in its entirety: The collaborator samples originated in the United States, Italy and Spain and spanned the acute and convalescent phases of COVID-19. The prospective study material was composed of cDNA or gDNA derived from T cells, B-cell-depleted T cells, or PBMCs. Subjects who had been exposed to COVID-19, were actively infected with it, or had recovered from it provided the deeply sampled blood TCRbeta repertoires that made up the dataset. The repertoires were made available in a free public database intended to serve as a resource for research on the immune response to SARS-CoV-2. Samples were obtained from the ongoing ImmuneRACE study (first 160 participants) and from 1,200 or so subjects provided by 6 global collaborators. The sample metadata nearly always contained a de-identified subject ID, COVID-19 status, age in years and sex. HLA class I and class II types, where available, came from metadata supplied by the sample provider rather than from assay-based typing.

With respect to this clone: Its antigen is currently not known. Nothing much larger sits one base from this clone, and base qualities are not available.

General study outcomes and caveats: The amount of clinical and demographic metadata varied by source and participant and was provided uncurated.

TCRbeta CDR3 regions were amplified from genomic DNA using the immunoSEQ Assay, a bias-controlled multiplex PCR. The study's processing was this. The number of nucleated cells in each sample was estimated by amplification of reference gene primers within the assay. To quantify the absolute abundance of each unique TCRbeta CDR3 rearrangement, sequence reads were collapsed and filtered. For each sample, productive Simpson clonality was calculated as the square root of Simpson's diversity index across productive rearrangements. TCRdb took this table from immuneACCESS and kept in-frame rearrangements with V and J called. Such tables lack part of the clones; where checked against another copy, unresolved V genes explain under half of the gap, and the rest is unexplained. V and J calls plus clone size are reproduced from that table; the DNA served to infer D and trimming. The sample table holds 100,000 to 150,000 clones, of which nearly 90% were seen once. 3.5% to 4% of the sample goes to the ten largest clones.

At one collaborating source in Seattle, patients were enrolled during active infection and were followed longitudinally through the course of disease. Each collaborating institution followed its own protocols to collect whole blood in K2EDTA tubes. For TCRbeta analysis, collaborators shipped samples as frozen whole blood, isolated PBMCs, or DNA extracted from either of those sample types. Relative to germline, V is missing 5 bases and J is missing 3 bases, with 11 bases of the junction outside any gene match. The CDR3, cysteine through phenylalanine, is 18 amino acids long. Of the read, only the CDR3 DNA is kept; its 54 bases are in frame from base 1. In the germline V gene, CDR1 corresponds to SGHTA and CDR2 to FQGNSA.

The receptor's source is a woman aged 60 to 75 with COVID-19, enrolled during active disease. The material sequenced was peripheral blood. Recombination connected TRBV7-2 to TRBJ2-6, with 9 bases in between that match TRBD1. The CDR3 has the sequence CASSLRTQGAFGANVLTF. The DNA sequence reads TGTGCCAGCAGCCTTCGGACACAGGGGGCGTTTGGGGCCAACGTCCTGACTTTC.